The text below deals with one T cell receptor (beta chain). Its antigen is currently unknown. CDR1 and CDR2 (germline): LNHDA, SQIVND (reference sequence). CDR3 length: 15 residues. The trim removed 9 bases at V and 5 bases at J, leaving 11 bases unmatched. For sorted subsets, approximately 0.2 ug DNA per replicate equaled around 28,000 T cell genomes. Study processing details: Filtering differed, since immunoSEQ gave only junction sequences and no quality scores. Repertoires were generated with immunoSEQ multiplex PCR, while TCRdb's copy carries only in-frame clones and drops some. D and trimming were read from the DNA, whereas the V and J calls and clone size are those reported in that table. The table lists millions of clones, around nine tenths of them singletons. This entry is derived from a study of shared clonotypes between healthy human individuals. Findings of the study overall: Generation of non-shared clonotypes was less probable than generation of clonotypes shared by all four donors. Tissues were not sampled, only blood, and their repertoires likely differ.

The material sequenced was naive CD4+ T cells sorted from blood. The subset was: CD45RA+ positively selected. The TCR comes from a man in his late teens or twenties in good health. The J gene is TRBJ1-4, the V gene TRBV19; 8 bases map to TRBD1. CDR3 in amino acids: CASNPTGTGNEKLFF. CDR3 sequence (DNA): TGTGCCAGCAACCCTACCGGGACAGGAAATGAAAAACTGTTTTTT.